A single sample is the source of the 8 T cell receptor beta chains below, sequenced in a study of tumor and adjacent non-tumor tissue in lung cancer. No cell sorting was done before RNA was extracted from the tissue. Distant lung tissue was collected more than 3 cm away from the tumor edge. Three rounds of nested PCR, following a modified ARM-PCR protocol, produced the TCRbeta library. TCRdb used MiXCR to reprocess the multiplex PCR reads, holding one entry per CDR3 protein. The sample consists of 77,000 or so distinct CDR3 sequences, over 65% of them appearing once. The sample consisted of distant non-tumor lung tissue. These receptors came from a man aged 70 or older with non-small cell lung cancer.

This clonotype was recorded at least ten times. A much more abundant neighbour one base away suggests this may be a read error. The chain carries TRBV6-2 or TRBV6-3 and TRBJ1-5, with a weak D call TRBD1 (6 bases). V lost 5 bases, J lost 5 bases, and 16 bases lay in between. Germline V gene sequence: CDR1 MNHEY, CDR2 SVGEGT. The CDR3 contains 15 residues. Written as DNA, the CDR3 is TGTGCCAGCAGTCAGAACCTGGGGGGCGATCAGCCCCAGCATTTT. This gives the protein CASSQNLGGDQPQHF.

The gene calls are TRBV24-1 and TRBJ2-1; 7 positions agree with TRBD2. Germline V gene lookup returns CDR1 KGHDR and CDR2 SFDVKD. Germline trimming cut 4 bases from V and 3 bases from J; bases unmatched to any gene: 8. The CDR3 extends over 16 amino acids. The CDR3 bases are TGTGCCACCAGTGACGGTGGCGGGAGTAACTACAATGAGCAGTTCTTC. Protein product: CATSDGGGSNYNEQFF.

Concerning this clonotype itself: One end of the junction varies from germline; a read error may be responsible. The chain couples TRBV6-6 to TRBJ2-7, with TRBD1 as a possible D gene (6 bases). CDR1 is MNHNY, CDR2 SVGAGI, per germline (reference sequence). The CDR3 is 14 residues long. The DNA of the CDR3 is TGTGCCAGCAACCCCGGACAGATATACTACGAGGAGTACTTC. It translates to CASNPGQIYYEEYF.

As concerns this clonotype: Compared with germline, one end of the junction differs, possibly owing to a read error. The chain carries TRBV6-6 and TRBJ1-1; tentative D call: TRBD1 (6 bases). This CDR3 spans 15 amino acids. Per germline, CDR1 MNHNY and CDR2 SVGAGI (reference sequence). The CDR3 DNA is TGTGCCAGCAGTTACACGGGGGGCGCGGGGAGTGAAGCTTTATTT. This gives the protein CASSYTGGAGSEALF.

This clonotype turned up a few times. It may be a read error: a sequence one base away is much more abundant. V usage is TRBV4-1 and J usage is TRBJ2-5; weak D call: TRBD1 (6 bases). Germline V gene lookup returns CDR1 MGHRA and CDR2 YSYEKL. This CDR3 comprises 16 residues. This CDR3 is CASIQDGRGPQETQYF. The CDR3 bases are TGCGCCAGCATCCAAGACGGCAGGGGTCCTCAAGAGACCCAGTACTTC.

With respect to this clonotype: A much larger clone is a single base away; this may be a read error. The chain has TRBV12-3 or TRBV12-4 and TRBJ2-2; D gene uncertain. CDR3 length equals 15 residues. The CDR3 loop reads CASSLYSTNTEELFF. The CDR3 DNA follows: TGTGCCAGCAGTTTGTACAGCACCAACACCGAGGAGCTGTTTTTT.

This clonotype was observed many times. The V gene is TRBV6-2 or TRBV6-3, the J gene TRBJ1-1; D call uncertain. Trimming removed 4 bases at V and 0 bases at J, with 12 bases between. Germline CDR1 reads MNHEY; CDR2 reads SVGEGT. The CDR3 loop spans 15 amino acids. The CDR3 reads CASSFPRAVNTEAFF. CDR3 DNA sequence: TGTGCCAGCAGTTTCCCAAGAGCCGTGAACACTGAAGCTTTCTTT.

With regard to this clonotype: In this CDR3 the conserved last residue, phenylalanine or tryptophan, is missing, so a read error is likely. The chain couples TRBV6-5 to TRBJ1-4, with 9 nucleotides matching TRBD1. The germline V gene encodes CDR1 MNHEY and CDR2 SVGAGI. The CDR3 extends over 15 amino acids. The CDR3 here is CPSSLQTGGGEKLFL. The CDR3 nucleotides read TGTCCCAGCAGTTTGCAGACAGGGGGAGGAGAAAAACTGTTTCTT.